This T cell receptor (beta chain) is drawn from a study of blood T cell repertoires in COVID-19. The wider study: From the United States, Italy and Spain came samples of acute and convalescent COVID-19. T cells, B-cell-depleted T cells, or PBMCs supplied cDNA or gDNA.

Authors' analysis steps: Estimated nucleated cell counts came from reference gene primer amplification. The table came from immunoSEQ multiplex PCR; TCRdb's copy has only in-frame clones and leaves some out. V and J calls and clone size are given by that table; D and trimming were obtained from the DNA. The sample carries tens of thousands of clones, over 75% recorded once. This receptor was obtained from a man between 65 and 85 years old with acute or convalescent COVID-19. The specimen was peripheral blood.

DNA of the CDR3: TGTGCCAGCAGCTTCACAGGGATGGACGGGGAGCTGTTTTTT. This sequence encodes CASSFTGMDGELFF. The rearrangement uses TRBV5-6 and TRBJ2-2; TRBD1 might be the D (6 bases). Germline V CDR1 and CDR2: SGHDT, YYEEEE. V gave up 2 bases and J gave up 7 bases, with 12 bases separating them. The CDR3 is 14 residues long.